Presented here are 5 T cell receptor beta chains from one specimen sequenced in a study of identical twins. TCRdb re-derived calls from the 5' RACE reads in MiXCR, one entry per CDR3 protein. The table includes 460,000 or so distinct CDR3 sequences, more than 13% detected once. These data also featured in a second study, about yellow fever vaccine responses in identical twins.

Sequencing was carried out using CD4+ T cells sorted from blood. The receptor set was obtained from a woman between 18 and 29 years old in good health.

This clonotype was counted only a few times. This chain connects TRBV7-8 to TRBJ2-3; 8 bases match TRBD1. J gave up 3 bases and V 4 bases, and 6 bases lay outside the gene matches. This CDR3 comprises 15 residues. Germline loops: CDR1 SGHVS, CDR2 FQNEAQ. The CDR3: CASSSTGAVTDTQYF. The CDR3 bases are TGTGCCAGCAGCTCGACAGGGGCGGTAACAGATACGCAGTATTTT.

This clonotype has just a few counts. The rearrangement uses TRBV9 and TRBJ2-5; TRBD2 aligns across 11 bases. The CDR3 sequence is 19 residues long. Per the germline V gene, CDR1 is SGDLS and CDR2 is YYNGEE. The junction had 18 bases not matched to a gene; V was cut back by 4 bases and J by 4 bases. The CDR3 bases are TGTGCCAGCAGCCGAGCTCTGCTCTTAGCGGGGGGGCCCGGAGAGACCCAGTACTTC. Its translation is CASSRALLLAGGPGETQYF.

This clonotype was seen a handful of times. This chain connects TRBV28 to TRBJ2-3, with 8 bases matching TRBD1. From germline, CDR1 is MDHEN and CDR2 SYDVKM. J lost 5 bases, V lost 7 bases, and 11 bases had no gene match. This CDR3 is built from 15 residues. The CDR3 is CASTGGGQGRDTQYF. DNA for the CDR3: TGTGCCAGCACCGGGGGTGGACAGGGCAGAGATACGCAGTATTTT.

In DNA, the CDR3 is TGCGCCAGCAGCCCCGCGACAGGGGGCAATCAGCCCCAGCATTTT. It translates to CASSPATGGNQPQHF. The rearrangement links TRBV4-3 to TRBJ1-5; 8 bases map to TRBD1. The CDR3 runs 15 residues. The V gene's germline CDR1 is LGHNA and CDR2 YSLEER. The junction had 4 bases not matched to a gene; V was cut back by 4 bases and J by 2 bases.

The J gene is TRBJ2-1, the V gene TRBV6-2 or TRBV6-3, with 8 bases that match TRBD2. The CDR3 is made up of 15 amino acids. Germline CDR1 reads MNHEY; CDR2 reads SVGEGT. V was pared by 2 bases and J by 7 bases, with 7 bases of the junction left unmatched. This chain's CDR3 is CASSYPGTRRNEQFF. The CDR3 bases are TGTGCCAGCAGTTACCCCGGGACTAGAAGGAATGAGCAGTTCTTC.